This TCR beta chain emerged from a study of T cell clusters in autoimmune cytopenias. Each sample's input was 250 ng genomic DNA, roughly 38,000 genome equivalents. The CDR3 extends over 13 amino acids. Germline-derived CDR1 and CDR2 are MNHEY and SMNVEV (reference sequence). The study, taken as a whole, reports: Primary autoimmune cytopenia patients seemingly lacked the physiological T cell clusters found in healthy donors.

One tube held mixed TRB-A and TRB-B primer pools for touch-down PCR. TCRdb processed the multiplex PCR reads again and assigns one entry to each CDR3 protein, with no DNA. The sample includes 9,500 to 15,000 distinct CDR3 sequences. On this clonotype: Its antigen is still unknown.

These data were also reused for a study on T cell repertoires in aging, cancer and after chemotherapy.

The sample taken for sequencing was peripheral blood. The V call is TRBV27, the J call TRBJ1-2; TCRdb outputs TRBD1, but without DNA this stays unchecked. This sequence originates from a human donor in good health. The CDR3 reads CASRPGQYYGYTF.